This entry lists 30 T cell receptor beta chains sequenced from one sample in a study of blood T cell repertoires in COVID-19. TCRdb keeps only in-frame clones here, not all; method: immunoSEQ multiplex PCR. The sample has some 320,000 clones, approximately 88% seen once. Sequencing was done on a sample of PBMCs or T cells enriched from blood (not recorded which). These receptors all stem from a man aged 55 to 70 who had recovered from COVID-19.

This chain links TRBV7-2 with TRBJ1-1; perhaps TRBD1 as D (5 bases). V lost 6 bases, J lost 0 bases, and 20 bases lay in between. Germline V CDR1 and CDR2: SGHTA, FQGNSA. The CDR3 sequence is 17 residues long. CDR3 in DNA: TGTGCCAGCAGTTACTTAGCGGGGGGGGATATGAACACTGAAGCTTTCTTT. This codes for CASSYLAGGDMNTEAFF.

CDR3 in DNA: TGCGCCACCTCTATAGCGGGAGGCTCGGATACGCAGTATTTT. Protein product: CATSIAGGSDTQYF. The chain joins TRBV5-1 to TRBJ2-3; 10 nucleotides align to TRBD2. The CDR3 is 14 residues long. Losses at the gene ends were 9 bases for V and 6 bases for J; bases not matched to a gene: 10. Germline CDR1 reads SGHRS; CDR2 reads YFSETQ. Full variable domain (missing parts from reference TRBV5-1 and TRBJ2-3): KAGVTQTPRYLIKTRGQQVTLSCSPISGHRSVSWYQQTPGQGLQFLFEYFSETQRNKGNFPGRFSGRQFSNSRSEMNVSTLELGDSALYLCATSIAGGSDTQYFGPGTRLTVL.

The chain employs TRBV9 and TRBJ1-6; 9 positions agree with TRBD1. Trimming cost V 5 bases and J 8 bases; bases outside gene matches: 8. The CDR3 is made up of 15 amino acids. Per germline, CDR1 SGDLS and CDR2 YYNGEE. This CDR3 reads CASRGTGSLHSPLHF. CDR3 bases: TGTGCCAGCAGGGGGACAGGGTCTCTGCATTCACCCCTCCACTTT.

The rearrangement uses TRBV19 and TRBJ1-4; D gene uncertain. V was pared by 6 bases and J by 2 bases, with 13 bases between. The germline V gene encodes CDR1 LNHDA and CDR2 SQIVND (reference sequence). The CDR3 has 15 amino acids. The CDR3 bases are TGTGCCAGTAGCACCTACGGAGGGACTAATGAAAAACTGTTTTTT. Its translation is CASSTYGGTNEKLFF.

This clone was found many times. The chain joins TRBV7-3 to TRBJ2-2; 9 bases line up with TRBD2. Germline CDR1 is SGHTA and CDR2 is FQGTGA. The CDR3 length is 17 residues. V shed 4 bases and J 3 bases; nucleotides not matched to a gene: 9. The CDR3: CASSSTLAGKDTGELFF. The CDR3 DNA sequence: TGTGCCAGCAGCTCGACCCTAGCGGGAAAAGACACCGGGGAGCTGTTTTTT.

This clone was seen a single time. This chain uses TRBV29-1 with TRBJ2-1, with TRBD2 matching 7 bases. The germline CDR1 and CDR2 sequences are SQVTM and ANQGSEA. This CDR3 spans 14 amino acids. J was trimmed by 5 bases and V by 7 bases; bases with no gene match: 11. The CDR3 here is CSARTGRKHNEQFF. In DNA, the CDR3 is TGCAGCGCTAGAACCGGGAGGAAACACAATGAGCAGTTCTTC.

V and J are TRBV2 and TRBJ2-7, with D tentatively TRBD1 (6 bases). In germline, CDR1 is SNHLY, CDR2 FYNNEI. The V and J ends lost 6 bases and 0 bases respectively, with 15 bases between them. The CDR3 totals 15 residues. The CDR3 here is CASSKEFRGSYEQYF. The CDR3 DNA reads as TGTGCCAGCAGCAAAGAGTTCAGGGGCTCCTACGAGCAGTACTTC.

The rearrangement links TRBV29-1 to TRBJ1-2, with D uncertain. V lost 5 bases to trimming and J lost 4 bases, with 8 bases between them. This CDR3 contains 11 residues. CDR1 SQVTM and CDR2 ANQGSEA come from the germline V gene. CDR3 in amino acids: CSVQIGYGYTF. Here the CDR3 DNA reads TGCAGCGTTCAAATCGGCTATGGCTACACCTTC. Drawing the rest from reference TRBV29-1 and TRBJ1-2, the complete variable domain is SAVISQKPSRDICQRGTSLTIQCQVDSQVTMMFWYRQQPGQSLTLIATANQGSEATYESGFVIDKFPISRPNLTFSTLTVSNMSPEDSSIYLCSVQIGYGYTFGSGTRLTVV.

The rearrangement uses TRBV7-2 and TRBJ2-7; the match to TRBD2 covers 10 bases. J was trimmed by 7 bases and V by 5 bases; bases with no gene match: 8. CDR3 length: 14 amino acids. CDR1 is SGHTA and CDR2 is FQGNSA in the germline V gene. The CDR3 loop is CASSPLAGVGEQYF. The CDR3, as DNA: TGTGCCAGCAGCCCTCTAGCGGGGGTGGGGGAGCAGTACTTC. Based on the CDR3 plus reference TRBV7-2 and TRBJ2-7, the full variable domain is GAGVSQSPSNKVTEKGKDVELRCDPISGHTALYWYRQSLGQGLEFLIYFQGNSAPDKSGLPSDRFSAERTGGSVSTLTIQRTQQEDSAVYLCASSPLAGVGEQYFGPGTRLTVT.

The chain recombines TRBV7-2 with TRBJ1-6; the D is unclear. Germline V gene data show CDR1 as SGHTA and CDR2 as FQGNSA. The CDR3 contains 12 residues. V was pared by 1 base and J by 7 bases, with 2 bases between. The CDR3 spells CASSLVNSPLHF. The DNA of the CDR3 is TGTGCCAGCAGCTTAGTAAATTCACCCCTCCACTTT. Full variable domain (missing parts from reference TRBV7-2 and TRBJ1-6): GAGVSQSPSNKVTEKGKDVELRCDPISGHTALYWYRQSLGQGLEFLIYFQGNSAPDKSGLPSDRFSAERTGGSVSTLTIQRTQQEDSAVYLCASSLVNSPLHFGNGTRLTVT.

This chain uses TRBV19 with TRBJ1-4; D is ambiguous. Germline assignment: CDR1 LNHDA and CDR2 SQIVND (reference sequence). There are 12 residues in the CDR3. V lost 7 bases and J 5 bases, leaving 8 bases between the germline ends. CDR3 region: CASKRGNEKLFF. In nucleotides, the CDR3 is TGTGCCAGTAAACGAGGGAATGAAAAACTGTTTTTT.

This chain joins TRBV10-2 and TRBJ2-7; D ambiguous. Trimming cost V 3 bases and J 0 bases, with 12 bases left between them. Germline loops: CDR1 WSHSY, CDR2 SAAADI. The CDR3 has 15 amino acids. CDR3 sequence (DNA): TGCGCCAGCAGTGACGCTCTCAGGAACTCCTACGAGCAGTACTTC. This codes for CASSDALRNSYEQYF.

The CDR3 is CASSQGQGALGGNTIYF. The CDR3 nucleotides read TGTGCCAGCAGTCAGGGACAGGGGGCTTTGGGAGGAAACACCATATATTTT. V is TRBV28 and J is TRBJ1-3; TRBD1 aligns across 12 bases. The CDR3 is 17 residues long. Germline V CDR1 and CDR2: MDHEN, SYDVKM. J gave up 4 bases and V 5 bases, and 9 bases lay outside the gene matches.

V gene TRBV28 combines with J gene TRBJ2-5, with TRBD2 identical over 9 bases. The junction had 10 bases not matched to a gene; V was cut back by 4 bases and J by 7 bases. Germline V gives CDR1 MDHEN, CDR2 SYDVKM. This CDR3 has 15 residues. The CDR3 nucleotides are TGTGCCAGCAGTTGGCGCGGGGGGGTCAGGGGGACCCAGTACTTC. It yields the protein CASSWRGGVRGTQYF.

This clone showed up just a few times. The genes are TRBV11-2 and TRBJ2-7; D might be TRBD1 (6 bases). Germline assignment: CDR1 SGHAT and CDR2 FQNNGV. V lost 4 bases and J lost 12, with 16 bases in between. The CDR3 covers 12 residues. The CDR3 region is CASSSGTTSPYF. The CDR3 DNA follows: TGTGCCAGCAGCTCCGGGACAACATCGCCGTACTTC.

J is TRBJ1-1 and V is TRBV20-1; D possibly corresponds to TRBD1 (5 bases). The CDR3 extends over 11 amino acids. Per the germline V gene, CDR1 is DFQATT and CDR2 is SNEGSKA (reference sequence). CDR3 residues: CRGEGGTEAFF. Written as DNA, the CDR3 is TGCAGGGGGGAGGGAGGGACTGAAGCTTTCTTT.

This clone was found a few times. This sequence joins TRBV28 and TRBJ1-2; 7 nucleotides align to TRBD1. Trimming took 11 bases from V and 3 from J; bases not matched to a gene: 6. CDR3 size: 12 residues. CDR1 MDHEN and CDR2 SYDVKM come from the germline V gene. Here the CDR3 DNA reads TGTGCCGGTAGACAGGGTGACTATGGCTACACCTTC. Protein: CAGRQGDYGYTF.

This clone was seen only once. This rearrangement joins TRBV2 to TRBJ1-1; D uncertain. The V gene's germline CDR1 is SNHLY and CDR2 FYNNEI. V gave up 5 bases and J gave up 1 base, with 11 bases separating them. The CDR3 has 14 residues. CDR3 region: CASSNSGTNTEAFF. The DNA for the CDR3 is TGTGCCAGCAGTAACTCGGGAACGAACACTGAAGCTTTCTTT.

Concerning this clone itself: Other nucleotide sequences in the sample specify the same CDR3. The V gene is TRBV18, the J gene TRBJ2-3, with TRBD2 matching 9 bases. V lost 3 bases, J lost 1 base, and 8 bases stayed unmatched. CDR3 length: 17 residues. Germline V gene lookup returns CDR1 KGHSH and CDR2 LQKENI. CDR3 bases: TGTGCCAGCTCACCCCTAGGAGCGGGAGGTCGCACAGATACGCAGTATTTT. Translating it yields CASSPLGAGGRTDTQYF.

The V call is TRBV5-1, the J call TRBJ1-1; 7 bases fit TRBD1. This CDR3 is built from 15 residues. The germline V gene encodes CDR1 SGHRS and CDR2 YFSETQ. J lost 1 base, V lost 2 bases, and 5 bases had no gene match. The DNA for the CDR3 is TGCGCCAGCAGCTTTACAGGGGTGGCGAACACTGAAGCTTTCTTT. It specifies CASSFTGVANTEAFF.

This rearrangement joins TRBV19 to TRBJ1-5; weak D call: TRBD1 (5 bases). Germline-derived CDR1 and CDR2 are LNHDA and SQIVND (reference sequence). The CDR3 totals 15 residues. V shed 4 bases and J shed 2 bases, with 12 bases lying between them. This chain's CDR3 is CASSTSRDGNQPQHF. The CDR3 DNA reads as TGTGCCAGTAGTACGAGCAGGGATGGCAATCAGCCCCAGCATTTT.

The chain has TRBV6-4 and TRBJ2-3; D may be TRBD1 (6 bases). From germline, CDR1 is MRHNA and CDR2 SNTAGT. With 0 bases removed from V and 3 bases from J, the gap between germline ends came to 10 bases. This CDR3 contains 15 residues. The CDR3 reads CASSDSAQGTDTQYF. DNA of the CDR3: TGTGCCAGCAGTGACTCAGCCCAGGGGACAGATACGCAGTATTTT.

The CDR3 reads CATSRALGAGQPQHF. The DNA of the CDR3 is TGTGCCACCAGCAGAGCTCTGGGGGCGGGTCAGCCCCAGCATTTT. The rearrangement joins TRBV15 to TRBJ1-5; perhaps TRBD1 as D (6 bases). CDR1 LNHNV and CDR2 YYDKDF come from the germline V gene (reference sequence). V was trimmed by 1 base and J by 6 bases, leaving 13 bases between them. The CDR3 covers 15 residues.

This rearrangement joins TRBV14 to TRBJ2-7; TRBD2 agrees at 10 bases. Trimming removed 4 bases from V and 4 bases from J; junction bases left unmatched: 7. This CDR3 is 15 amino acids long. Germline CDR1 SGHDN, CDR2 FVKESK. The CDR3 reads CASSPQREGDYEQYF. The CDR3 region has the DNA TGTGCCAGCAGCCCCCAGCGGGAGGGCGATTACGAGCAGTACTTC.

Here the CDR3 DNA reads TGTGCCAGTAACGCCCGCCTAGACACAGATACGCAGTATTTT. Encoded protein: CASNARLDTDTQYF. V is TRBV19 and J is TRBJ2-3, with no clear D. The CDR3 has 14 residues. CDR1 and CDR2 (germline): LNHDA, SQIVND (reference sequence). V was trimmed by 7 bases and J by 2 bases, leaving 13 bases between them.

The rearrangement uses TRBV11-2 and TRBJ1-1; D not certain. This CDR3 comprises 14 residues. The germline V and J ends were trimmed by 1 base and 8 bases, with 14 bases remaining between them. The germline V gene encodes CDR1 SGHAT and CDR2 FQNNGV. The CDR3 region has the DNA TGTGCCAGCAGCTTAGTATCCGATCCGGGGGAAGCTTTCTTT. Encoded protein: CASSLVSDPGEAFF.

This chain connects TRBV7-8 to TRBJ1-2; 7 nucleotides align to TRBD1. From germline, CDR1 is SGHVS and CDR2 FQNEAQ. V was pared by 0 bases and J by 7 bases, with 2 bases of the junction left unmatched. The CDR3 consists of 13 residues. The CDR3 spells CASSLASGGGYTF. The DNA of the CDR3 is TGTGCCAGCAGCTTAGCGTCAGGGGGTGGCTACACCTTC.

The rearrangement uses TRBV6-2 or TRBV6-3 and TRBJ2-7, with D perhaps TRBD2 (6 bases). V was cut by 0 bases and J by 3 bases, with 15 bases left in between. The CDR3 extends over 16 amino acids. The germline V gene has CDR1 MNHEY and CDR2 SVGEGT. As DNA, the CDR3 is TGTGCCAGCAGTTACTCCGTAGCGGAGCCGTTCTACGAGCAGTACTTC. It translates to CASSYSVAEPFYEQYF.

As to this clone: This specimen includes other DNA sequences encoding the same CDR3. The DNA of the CDR3 is TGTGCCAGCTCACCCCCGGGACAGGGGATTTCCAATGAGCAGTTCTTC. As protein: CASSPPGQGISNEQFF. The genes are TRBV18 and TRBJ2-1, with TRBD1 matching 10 bases. The CDR3 totals 16 residues. The J segment lost 6 bases and the V segment lost 3 bases, leaving 8 bases of the junction unmatched. Per germline, CDR1 KGHSH and CDR2 LQKENI.

The chain couples TRBV2 to TRBJ2-7; 7 bases map to TRBD2. Per germline, CDR1 SNHLY and CDR2 FYNNEI. J lost 0 bases, V lost 9 bases, and 8 bases had no gene match. The CDR3 runs to 14 residues. CDR3: CASWGTTVSYEQYF. Written as DNA, the CDR3 is TGTGCCAGTTGGGGGACTACCGTCTCCTACGAGCAGTACTTC.